A selection of T cell receptor beta chains follows, all from one sample in a study of monozygotic twins with inflammatory bowel disease. TCRdb reprocessed the 5' RACE reads, keeping one entry per CDR3 protein, no DNA. This sample's clone table lists approximately 150,000 distinct CDR3 sequences. Sequenced: blood. These receptors were obtained from a human donor with ulcerative colitis or Crohn's disease, or a healthy co-twin of an affected twin (not recorded which). Each CDR3 is given with its conserved first and last residue.

V gene: TRBV9; J gene: TRBJ2-5; CDR3 length: 13; CDR3 protein: CASSARDQETQYF
V gene: TRBV2; J gene: TRBJ2-3; CDR3 length: 14; CDR3 protein: CASSVPGGTDTQYF
V gene: TRBV5-1; J gene: TRBJ2-1; CDR3 length: 16; CDR3 protein: CASSSAVAGAHNEQFF
V gene: TRBV7-2; J gene: TRBJ2-7; CDR3 length: 16; CDR3 protein: CASSLSGAGASYEQYF
V gene: TRBV20-1; J gene: TRBJ2-7; CDR3 length: 15; CDR3 protein: CSAKPLAEGSYEQYF
V gene: TRBV28; J gene: TRBJ2-2; CDR3 length: 18; CDR3 protein: CASSFYPETRPNTGELFF
V gene: TRBV20-1; J gene: TRBJ2-2; CDR3 length: 15; CDR3 protein: CSASSGGALAGELFF
V gene: TRBV7-9; J gene: TRBJ1-5; CDR3 length: 15; CDR3 protein: CASSSDRAGDQPQHF
V gene: TRBV18; J gene: TRBJ1-1; CDR3 length: 17; CDR3 protein: CASSPPRTGGVNTEAFF
V gene: TRBV11-1; J gene: TRBJ2-2; CDR3 length: 14; CDR3 protein: CASTTQGVSGELFF
V gene: TRBV12-3/TRBV12-4; J gene: TRBJ2-1; CDR3 length: 11; CDR3 protein: CASSPHNEQFF
V gene: TRBV20-1; J gene: TRBJ2-1; CDR3 length: 11; CDR3 protein: CSARAYNEQFF
V gene: TRBV12-3/TRBV12-4; J gene: TRBJ1-4; CDR3 length: 15; CDR3 protein: CASSLVGTTNEKLFF
V gene: TRBV7-8; J gene: TRBJ2-3; CDR3 length: 15; CDR3 protein: CASSRTSGSTDTQYF
V gene: TRBV7-8; J gene: TRBJ2-2; CDR3 length: 16; CDR3 protein: CASSLRTGRNTGELFF
V gene: TRBV7-2; J gene: TRBJ2-5; CDR3 length: 14; CDR3 protein: CASNRDSEAETQYF
V gene: TRBV7-2; J gene: TRBJ2-7; CDR3 length: 12; CDR3 protein: CASSLQAYEQYF
V gene: TRBV10-3; J gene: TRBJ2-3; CDR3 length: 15; CDR3 protein: CAISEGGSPPDTQYF
V gene: TRBV3-1; J gene: TRBJ2-5; CDR3 length: 16; CDR3 protein: CASSQPTSGAGETQYF
V gene: TRBV5-5; J gene: TRBJ1-1; CDR3 length: 13; CDR3 protein: CASSFSGGTEAFF
V gene: TRBV5-1; J gene: TRBJ2-5; CDR3 length: 13; CDR3 protein: CASSSPGGETQYF
V gene: TRBV7-2; J gene: TRBJ2-1; CDR3 length: 16; CDR3 protein: CASSLIGGVGPYEQFF
V gene: TRBV7-2; J gene: TRBJ2-7; CDR3 length: 15; CDR3 protein: CASSLVAGAGYEQYF
V gene: TRBV5-1; J gene: TRBJ1-3; CDR3 length: 14; CDR3 protein: CASSPEATGNTIYF
V gene: TRBV2; J gene: TRBJ1-2; CDR3 length: 13; CDR3 protein: CASSEQGNYGYNF
V gene: TRBV5-6; J gene: TRBJ1-2; CDR3 length: 15; CDR3 protein: CASSSPGQSNYGYTF
V gene: TRBV6-5; J gene: TRBJ2-1; CDR3 length: 16; CDR3 protein: CASSYFAGLSYNEQFF
V gene: TRBV12-3/TRBV12-4; J gene: TRBJ2-2; CDR3 length: 14; CDR3 protein: CASLTRVSAGELFF
V gene: TRBV4-1; J gene: TRBJ1-5; CDR3 length: 15; CDR3 protein: CASSQRTGNNQPQHF
V gene: TRBV20-1; J gene: TRBJ2-1; CDR3 length: 15; CDR3 protein: CSARELAVTYNEQFF
V gene: TRBV4-3; J gene: TRBJ2-1; CDR3 length: 16; CDR3 protein: CASSQGWGEGYNEQFF
V gene: TRBV28; J gene: TRBJ1-6; CDR3 length: 14; CDR3 protein: CASSSQHLNSPLHF
V gene: TRBV12-3/TRBV12-4; J gene: TRBJ2-1; CDR3 length: 15; CDR3 protein: CASILGGGAYNEQFF
V gene: TRBV15; J gene: TRBJ2-3; CDR3 length: 15; CDR3 protein: CATSRARLITDTQYF
V gene: TRBV29-1; J gene: TRBJ2-3; CDR3 length: 14; CDR3 protein: CSVTGTEGTDTQYF
V gene: TRBV11-3; J gene: TRBJ2-1; CDR3 length: 15; CDR3 protein: CASSPRLTGFTEQFF
V gene: TRBV14; J gene: TRBJ2-7; CDR3 length: 14; CDR3 protein: CASSQQGFSYEQYF
V gene: TRBV2; J gene: TRBJ1-2; CDR3 length: 15; CDR3 protein: CASSETRVQGGGYTF
V gene: TRBV5-5; J gene: TRBJ2-3; CDR3 length: 16; CDR3 protein: CASSREPGTYTDTQYF
V gene: TRBV7-6; J gene: TRBJ1-5; CDR3 length: 17; CDR3 protein: CASSLNWLQGFNQPQHF
V gene: TRBV25-1; J gene: TRBJ2-7; CDR3 length: 13; CDR3 protein: CASAQGRNYEQYF
V gene: TRBV9; J gene: TRBJ2-3; CDR3 length: 13; CDR3 protein: CASSVRSTDTQYF
V gene: TRBV28; J gene: TRBJ2-7; CDR3 length: 14; CDR3 protein: CASSLLAGAYEQYF
V gene: TRBV9; J gene: TRBJ1-1; CDR3 length: 13; CDR3 protein: CASSVTGNTEAFF
V gene: TRBV6-5; J gene: TRBJ2-7; CDR3 length: 17; CDR3 protein: CASSSTSGRPNSYEQYF
V gene: TRBV15; J gene: TRBJ2-7; CDR3 length: 14; CDR3 protein: CATSRAGNSYEQYF
V gene: TRBV18; J gene: TRBJ2-3; CDR3 length: 13; CDR3 protein: CASSPRATDTQYF
V gene: TRBV16; J gene: TRBJ1-5; CDR3 length: 16; CDR3 protein: CASSQLPGGPNQPQHF
V gene: TRBV6-2/TRBV6-3; J gene: TRBJ2-7; CDR3 length: 14; CDR3 protein: CASSYLGVKYEQYF
V gene: TRBV4-3; J gene: TRBJ2-1; CDR3 length: 19; CDR3 protein: CASSQGGRGIVLNPNEQFF
V gene: TRBV7-9; J gene: TRBJ2-5; CDR3 length: 15; CDR3 protein: CASHPLAGGQETQYF
V gene: TRBV25-1; J gene: TRBJ2-5; CDR3 length: 13; CDR3 protein: CASSERPQETQYF
V gene: TRBV5-1; J gene: TRBJ2-1; CDR3 length: 16; CDR3 protein: CASSLGRAVTYNEQFF
V gene: TRBV5-5; J gene: TRBJ2-5; CDR3 length: 15; CDR3 protein: CASSFMGGFEETQYF
V gene: TRBV7-9; J gene: TRBJ2-7; CDR3 length: 14; CDR3 protein: CASSSVDRSGEQYF
V gene: TRBV11-2; J gene: TRBJ2-3; CDR3 length: 20; CDR3 protein: CASSLLTSGRVGASTDTQYF
V gene: TRBV5-6; J gene: TRBJ1-1; CDR3 length: 14; CDR3 protein: CASSRDRGDTEAFF
V gene: TRBV7-3; J gene: TRBJ1-1; CDR3 length: 17; CDR3 protein: CASSLNGQGADDFGAFF
V gene: TRBV7-2; J gene: TRBJ2-5; CDR3 length: 13; CDR3 protein: CASSQRGGETQYF